This entry concerns a single T cell receptor (beta chain). The antigen is unknown. This entry comes from a study of cytomegalovirus exposure and HLA in healthy donors. Background on the study: Of more than 350 genotyped donors, approximately 80% clustered with self-reported Caucasian donors.

The CDR3 contains 16 residues. Looked up from germline, CDR1 is SGHDT and CDR2 is YYEEEE. This PCR relied on a set of 60 Vbeta primers and 13 Jbeta primers. The repertoire was sequenced with immunoSEQ multiplex PCR; TCRdb's copy has only in-frame clones and lacks some. This sample has about 110,000 clones, with over 55% found just once. Study-level findings and limits: Previous analysis showed most TCR beta V segments were productive about 87% or about 30% of the time. Later analysis associated a missense DCLRE1C variant with TCR beta V- and J-gene trimming.

The rearrangement links TRBV5-6 to TRBJ2-5, with 7 nucleotides matching TRBD2. The last part of the DNA fits TRBJ2-7 better; the J call may be wrong. The receptor was isolated from a man aged 18 to 30 in good health and CMV-seropositive. The material sequenced was PBMCs. The chain's CDR3 is CASSLAGRHSPYEQYF. The CDR3 DNA follows: TGTGCCAGCAGCTTGGCCGGGAGGCATTCCCCCTACGAGCAGTACTTC.